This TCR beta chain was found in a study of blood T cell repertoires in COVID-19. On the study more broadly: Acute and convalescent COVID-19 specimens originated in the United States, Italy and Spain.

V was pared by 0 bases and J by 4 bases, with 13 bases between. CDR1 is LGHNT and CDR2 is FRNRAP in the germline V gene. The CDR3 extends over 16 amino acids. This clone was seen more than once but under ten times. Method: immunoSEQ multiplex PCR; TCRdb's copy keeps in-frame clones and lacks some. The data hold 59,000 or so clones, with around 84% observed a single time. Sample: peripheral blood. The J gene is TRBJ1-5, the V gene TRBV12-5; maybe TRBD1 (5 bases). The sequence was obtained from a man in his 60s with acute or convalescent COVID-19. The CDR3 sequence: CASGLVGGGANQPQHF. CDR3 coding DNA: TGTGCTAGTGGTTTGGTAGGTGGAGGGGCTAATCAGCCCCAGCATTTT.